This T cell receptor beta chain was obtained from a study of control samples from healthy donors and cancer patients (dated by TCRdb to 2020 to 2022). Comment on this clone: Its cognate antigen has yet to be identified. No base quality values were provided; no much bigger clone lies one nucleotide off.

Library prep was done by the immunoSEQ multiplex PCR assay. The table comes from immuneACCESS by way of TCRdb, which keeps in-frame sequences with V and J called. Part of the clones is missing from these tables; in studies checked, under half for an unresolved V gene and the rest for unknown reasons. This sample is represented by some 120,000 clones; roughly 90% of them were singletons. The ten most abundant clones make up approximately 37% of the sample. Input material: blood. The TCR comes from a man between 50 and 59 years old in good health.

This receptor has the CDR3 CASSPGGTGEQYF. The DNA sequence is given as TGCGCCAGCAGCCCCGGGGGCACCGGCGAGCAGTACTTC. The chain joins TRBV5-1 to TRBJ2-7, with the D gene tentatively TRBD1 or TRBD2, based on 6 matching bases in each. CDR1 and CDR2 were assigned from the germline V gene as SGHRS and YFSETQ. Measured from the cysteine to the phenylalanine, the CDR3 is 13 residues long. Kept here is only the CDR3 DNA, which spans 39 bases and is read in frame from base 1. Trimming at the junction amounts to 4 bases on V and 6 bases on J, and the germline ends lie 14 bases apart.